The 7 T cell receptor beta chains below were found in one sample sequenced in a study of blood T cell repertoires in COVID-19. Sequencing used immunoSEQ multiplex PCR; TCRdb keeps in-frame clones, though not all of them. The sample yields about 220,000 clones, 83% seen once. Sequencing was done on a sample of PBMCs or T cells enriched from blood (not recorded which). The receptors shown here come from a woman in her forties or fifties who had been exposed to COVID-19.

This clone showed up just once. The CDR3 nucleotides read TGTGCCAGCAGCTCGACGGACAGGGGAAACACTGAAGCTTTCTTT. Translating gives CASSSTDRGNTEAFF. V gene TRBV9 combines with J gene TRBJ1-1; 9 bases are shared with TRBD1. CDR3 length equals 15 residues. The trim removed 4 bases at V and 2 bases at J, leaving 6 bases unmatched. Germline values: CDR1 SGDLS, CDR2 YYNGEE.

The chain combines TRBV7-2 with TRBJ2-7; D is possibly TRBD2 (5 bases). Trimming cost V 6 bases and J 0 bases, with 15 bases left between them. The CDR3 totals 15 residues. Germline V gene sequence: CDR1 SGHTA, CDR2 FQGNSA. CDR3 amino acids: CASSPGAASSYEQYF. The CDR3 DNA is TGTGCCAGCAGTCCTGGAGCGGCGAGCTCCTACGAGCAGTACTTC.

The CDR3 here is CASSYRTGANTEAFF. The CDR3 nucleotides are TGTGCCAGCAGCTACCGGACAGGGGCGAACACTGAAGCTTTCTTT. The chain links TRBV7-2 to TRBJ1-1; 9 bases align to TRBD1. Germline V CDR1 and CDR2: SGHTA, FQGNSA. This CDR3 has 15 amino acids. Unmatched junction bases numbered 4, after V lost 4 bases and J lost 1 base.

With respect to this clone: Additional DNA sequences in this sample encode the identical CDR3. CDR3 in DNA: TGTGCTAGTGGTCCGGGCCAGGGGGTCTATGGCTACACCTTC. Translated: CASGPGQGVYGYTF. This chain links TRBV12-5 with TRBJ1-2; 7 positions agree with TRBD1. Germline lookup yields CDR1 LGHNT and CDR2 FRNRAP. Trimming took 5 bases from V and 4 from J; bases not matched to a gene: 7. The CDR3 has 14 amino acids. The variable domain in full, completed from reference TRBV12-5 and TRBJ1-2, reads DARVTQTPRHKVTEMGQEVTMRCQPILGHNTVFWYRQTMMQGLELLAYFRNRAPLDDSGMPKDRFSAEMPDATLATLKIQPSEPRDSAVYFCASGPGQGVYGYTFGSGTRLTVV.

V and J are TRBV3-1 (or the pseudogene TRBV3-2) and TRBJ1-2; D remains ambiguous. The CDR3 runs to 15 residues. Trimming left V 4 bases short and J 4 bases short, with 16 bases between. Germline CDR1 LGHDT, CDR2 YNNKEL (reference sequence). CDR3 DNA sequence: TGTGCCAGCAGCCCCACCAAGGGAGGTGTCTATGGCTACACCTTC. It specifies CASSPTKGGVYGYTF.

The J gene is TRBJ1-1, the V gene TRBV5-6; possibly TRBD1 for D (5 bases). V lost 4 bases and J 11 bases, leaving 18 bases between the germline ends. Germline CDR1 SGHDT, CDR2 YYEEEE. The CDR3 extends over 13 amino acids. The CDR3 bases are TGTGCCAGCAGCCCTACCCGACAACAGGCCGCTTTCTTT. Residues: CASSPTRQQAAFF.

The chain employs TRBV11-2 and TRBJ1-2, with TRBD1 as a possible D gene (5 bases). Germline CDR1 and CDR2: SGHAT and FQNNGV. V was cut by 5 bases and J by 8 bases, with 21 bases left in between. The CDR3 runs 15 residues. CDR3 in DNA: TGTGCCAGCAGCATCGACCTAATGGCAGGGAGGGGCTACACCTTC. It is translated as CASSIDLMAGRGYTF.